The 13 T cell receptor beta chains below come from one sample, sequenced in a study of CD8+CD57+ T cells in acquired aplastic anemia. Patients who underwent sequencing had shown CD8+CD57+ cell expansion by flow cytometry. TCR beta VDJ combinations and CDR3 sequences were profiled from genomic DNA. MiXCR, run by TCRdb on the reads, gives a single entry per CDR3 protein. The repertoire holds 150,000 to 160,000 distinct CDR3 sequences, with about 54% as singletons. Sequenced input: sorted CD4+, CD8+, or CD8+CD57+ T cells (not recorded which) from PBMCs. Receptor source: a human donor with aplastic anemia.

Here the CDR3 reads CASSLTNGISYEQYF. The CDR3 DNA sequence: TGTGCCAGCAGCTTAACGAATGGGATCTCCTACGAGCAGTACTTC. The chain joins TRBV7-3 to TRBJ2-7; D ambiguous. V lost 0 bases, J lost 0 bases, and 9 bases lay in between. In germline, CDR1 is SGHTA, CDR2 FQGTGA. CDR3 length: 15 residues.

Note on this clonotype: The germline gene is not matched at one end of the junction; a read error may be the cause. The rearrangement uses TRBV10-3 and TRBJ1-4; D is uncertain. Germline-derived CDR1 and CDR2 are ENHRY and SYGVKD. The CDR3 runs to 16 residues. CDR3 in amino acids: CAVSERALTTNEKLFF. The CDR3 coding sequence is TGTGCCGTCAGTGAGAGGGCATTAACAACTAATGAAAAACTGTTTTTT.

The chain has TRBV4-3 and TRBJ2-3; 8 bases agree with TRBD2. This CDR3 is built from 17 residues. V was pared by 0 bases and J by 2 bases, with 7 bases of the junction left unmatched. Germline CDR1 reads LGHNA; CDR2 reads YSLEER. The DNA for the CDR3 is TGCGCCAGCAGCCAAGATTGGGCTAGCGGGTCCACAGATACGCAGTATTTT. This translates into CASSQDWASGSTDTQYF.

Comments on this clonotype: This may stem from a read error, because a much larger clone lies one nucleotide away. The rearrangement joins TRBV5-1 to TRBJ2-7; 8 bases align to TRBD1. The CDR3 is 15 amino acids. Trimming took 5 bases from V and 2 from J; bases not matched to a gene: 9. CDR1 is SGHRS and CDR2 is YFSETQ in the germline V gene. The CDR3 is CASRARTGSTYEQYF. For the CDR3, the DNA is TGCGCCAGCAGGGCAAGGACAGGGAGTACCTACGAGCAGTACTTC. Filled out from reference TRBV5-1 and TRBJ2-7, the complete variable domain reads KAGVTQTPRYLIKTRGQQVTLSCSPISGHRSVSWYQQTPGQGLQFLFEYFSETQRNKGNFPGRFSGRQFSNSRSEMNVSTLELGDSALYLCASRARTGSTYEQYFGPGTRLTVT.

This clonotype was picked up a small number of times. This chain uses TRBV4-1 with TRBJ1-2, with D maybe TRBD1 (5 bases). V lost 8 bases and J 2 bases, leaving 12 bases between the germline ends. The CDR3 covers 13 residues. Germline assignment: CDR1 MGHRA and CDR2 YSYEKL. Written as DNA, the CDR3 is TGCGCCAGCGGCCGTAGACAGAACTATGGCTACACCTTC. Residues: CASGRRQNYGYTF.

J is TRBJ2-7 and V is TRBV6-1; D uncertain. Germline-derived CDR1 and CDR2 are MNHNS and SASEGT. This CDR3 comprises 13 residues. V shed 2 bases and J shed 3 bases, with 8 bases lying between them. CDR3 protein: CASSEFYGYEQYF. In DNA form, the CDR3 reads TGTGCCAGCAGTGAATTTTACGGCTACGAGCAGTACTTC.

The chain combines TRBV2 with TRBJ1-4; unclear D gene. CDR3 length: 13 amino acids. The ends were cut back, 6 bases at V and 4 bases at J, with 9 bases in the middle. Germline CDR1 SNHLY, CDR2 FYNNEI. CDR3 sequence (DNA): TGTGCCAGCAGCCTGTTCCTTAATGAAAAACTGTTTTTT. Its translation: CASSLFLNEKLFF.

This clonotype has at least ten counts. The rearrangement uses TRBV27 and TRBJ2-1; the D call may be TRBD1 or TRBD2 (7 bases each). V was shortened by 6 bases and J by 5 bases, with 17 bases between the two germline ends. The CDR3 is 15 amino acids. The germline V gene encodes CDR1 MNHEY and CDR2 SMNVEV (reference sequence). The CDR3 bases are TGTGCCAGCAGCCTCCGGGGAGGGGGCAACAATGAGCAGTTCTTC. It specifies CASSLRGGGNNEQFF.

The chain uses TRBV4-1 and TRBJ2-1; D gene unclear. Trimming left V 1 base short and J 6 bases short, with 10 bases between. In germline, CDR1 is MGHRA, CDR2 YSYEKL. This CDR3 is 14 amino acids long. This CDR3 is CASSQGAVGNEQFF. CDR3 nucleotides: TGCGCCAGCAGCCAAGGGGCGGTCGGCAATGAGCAGTTCTTC.

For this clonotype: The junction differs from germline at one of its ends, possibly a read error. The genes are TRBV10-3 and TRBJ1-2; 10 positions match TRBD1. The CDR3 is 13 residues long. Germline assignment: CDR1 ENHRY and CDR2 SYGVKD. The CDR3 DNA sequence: TGTGCCAGCAGTGGGACAGGGGAATATGGCTACACCTTC. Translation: CASSGTGEYGYTF.

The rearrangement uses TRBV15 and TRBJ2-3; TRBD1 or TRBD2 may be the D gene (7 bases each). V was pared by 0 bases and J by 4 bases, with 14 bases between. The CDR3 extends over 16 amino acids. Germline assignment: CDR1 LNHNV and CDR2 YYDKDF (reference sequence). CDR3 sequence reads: CATSRDPGGRADTQYF. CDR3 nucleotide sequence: TGTGCCACCAGCAGAGACCCAGGGGGGAGGGCAGATACGCAGTATTTT.

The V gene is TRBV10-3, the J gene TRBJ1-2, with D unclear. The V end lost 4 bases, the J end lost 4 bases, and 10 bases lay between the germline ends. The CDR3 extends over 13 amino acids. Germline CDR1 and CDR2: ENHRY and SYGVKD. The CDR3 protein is CAISAQEGYGYTF. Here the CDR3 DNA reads TGTGCCATCAGTGCCCAGGAAGGCTATGGCTACACCTTC.

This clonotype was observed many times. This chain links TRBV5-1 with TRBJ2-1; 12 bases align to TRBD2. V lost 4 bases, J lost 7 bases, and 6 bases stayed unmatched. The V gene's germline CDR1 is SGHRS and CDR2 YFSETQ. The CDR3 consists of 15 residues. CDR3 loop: CASSLPSGGGNEQFF. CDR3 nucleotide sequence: TGCGCCAGCAGCCTCCCTAGCGGGGGGGGGAATGAGCAGTTCTTC.